This entry describes one T cell receptor (beta chain). This CDR3 has 14 residues. Germline values: CDR1 SGHAT, CDR2 FQNNGV. Trimming removed 1 base from V and 1 base from J, with 7 bases in between. The source of the sample is a study of blood T cell repertoires in COVID-19. Turning to the study itself: The analysed material was cDNA or gDNA that came from T cells, B-cell-depleted T cells, or PBMCs.

The method was immunoSEQ multiplex PCR; TCRdb's version includes in-frame clones alone and lacks a portion of them. Here the sample spans under 150,000 clones, 70% to 85% being singletons. This TCR was recovered from an elderly woman with acute or convalescent COVID-19. The specimen was peripheral blood. The gene calls are TRBV11-2 and TRBJ1-1; perhaps TRBD1 as D (6 bases). This CDR3 reads CASSLAGANTEAFF. In DNA, the CDR3 is TGTGCCAGCAGCTTAGCAGGGGCGAACACTGAAGCTTTCTTT.